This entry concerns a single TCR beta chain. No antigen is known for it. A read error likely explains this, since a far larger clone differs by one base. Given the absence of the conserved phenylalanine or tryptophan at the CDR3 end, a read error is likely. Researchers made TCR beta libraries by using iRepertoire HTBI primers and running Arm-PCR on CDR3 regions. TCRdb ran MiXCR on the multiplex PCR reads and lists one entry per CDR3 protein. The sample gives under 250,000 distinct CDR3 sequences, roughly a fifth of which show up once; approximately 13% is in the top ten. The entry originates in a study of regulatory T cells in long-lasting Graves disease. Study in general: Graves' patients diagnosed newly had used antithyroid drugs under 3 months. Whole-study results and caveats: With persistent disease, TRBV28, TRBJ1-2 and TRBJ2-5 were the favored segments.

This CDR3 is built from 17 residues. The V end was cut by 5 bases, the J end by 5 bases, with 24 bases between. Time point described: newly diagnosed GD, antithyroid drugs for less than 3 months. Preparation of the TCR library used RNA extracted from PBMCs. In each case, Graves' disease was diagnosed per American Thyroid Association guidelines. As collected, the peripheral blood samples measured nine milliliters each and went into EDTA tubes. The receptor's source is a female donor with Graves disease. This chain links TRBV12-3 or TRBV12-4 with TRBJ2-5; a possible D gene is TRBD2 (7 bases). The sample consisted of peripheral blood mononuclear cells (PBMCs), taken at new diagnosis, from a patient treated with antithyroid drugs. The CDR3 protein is CASSEGVAGPTGETQYL. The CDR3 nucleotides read TGTGCCAGCAGTGAGGGGGTAGCGGGCCCGACGGGTGAGACCCAGTACCTC.